Sequencing of this TCR beta chain was carried out in a study of blood T cell repertoires in COVID-19. TCRdb keeps only in-frame clones here, not all; method: immunoSEQ multiplex PCR. Among more than 75,000 clones listed, about 84% were seen once. V shed 1 base and J 5 bases; nucleotides not matched to a gene: 9. The CDR3 has 16 residues. In germline, CDR1 is SGHNT, CDR2 YENEEA. The sequence came from a woman in her 70s with acute or convalescent COVID-19. Specimen: peripheral blood. This rearrangement joins TRBV11-3 to TRBJ1-2, with 8 positions matching TRBD1. Here the CDR3 DNA reads TGTGCCAGCAGCTTAGTACGGGGACAGGCTGGTTATGGCTACACCTTC. This codes for CASSLVRGQAGYGYTF.